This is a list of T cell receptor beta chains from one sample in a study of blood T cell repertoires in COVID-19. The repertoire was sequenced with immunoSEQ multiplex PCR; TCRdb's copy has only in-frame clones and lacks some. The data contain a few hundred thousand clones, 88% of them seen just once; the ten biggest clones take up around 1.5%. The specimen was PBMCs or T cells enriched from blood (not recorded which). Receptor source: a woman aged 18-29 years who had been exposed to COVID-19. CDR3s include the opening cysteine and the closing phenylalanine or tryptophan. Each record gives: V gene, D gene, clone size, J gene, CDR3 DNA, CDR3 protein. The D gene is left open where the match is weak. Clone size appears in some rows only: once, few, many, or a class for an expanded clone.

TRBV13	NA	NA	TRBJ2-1	TGTGCCAGCAGCTTAGGTGGCCCAGGCTCCTACAATGAGCAGTTCTTC	CASSLGGPGSYNEQFF
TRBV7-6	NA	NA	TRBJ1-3	TGTGCCAGCAGCTTATCCTTACTCGACACCATATATTTT	CASSLSLLDTIYF
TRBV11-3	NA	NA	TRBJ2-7	TGTGCCAGCAGCTTTGGGGACACCTTCTCCGAGCAGTACTTC	CASSFGDTFSEQYF
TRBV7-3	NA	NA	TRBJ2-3	TGTGCCAGCAGCTTAGGTCGGGTTAGCACAGATACGCAGTATTTT	CASSLGRVSTDTQYF
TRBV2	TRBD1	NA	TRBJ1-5	TGTGCCAGCAGGGGACAGGTTAGCAATCAGCCCCAGCATTTT	CASRGQVSNQPQHF
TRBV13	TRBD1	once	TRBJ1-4	TGTGCCAGCAGCTCCCTCGGGGACAGCCATTTTAAACTGTTTTTT	CASSSLGDSHFKLFF
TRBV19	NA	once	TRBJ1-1	TGTGCCAGTACCACCTTGGGCACCCGGAACACTGAAGCTTTCTTT	CASTTLGTRNTEAFF
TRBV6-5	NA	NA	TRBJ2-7	TGTGCCAGCAGCACAGGCTTCTCCTACGAGCAGTACTTC	CASSTGFSYEQYF
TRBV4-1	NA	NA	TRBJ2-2	TGCGCCAGCAACGGACTAAACACCGGGGAGCTGTTTTTT	CASNGLNTGELFF
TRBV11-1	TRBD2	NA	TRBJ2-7	TGTGCCAGCAGCCCCGGACTAGCCTACTACGAGCAGTACTTC	CASSPGLAYYEQYF
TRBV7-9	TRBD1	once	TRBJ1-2	TGTGCCAGCAGCCCCACCGCGGGGTTGGGACAGGGACTTAACTATGGCTACACCTTC	CASSPTAGLGQGLNYGYTF
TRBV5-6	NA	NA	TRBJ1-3	TGTGCCAGCAGCTTACAGGGTTCTGGAAACACCATATATTTT	CASSLQGSGNTIYF
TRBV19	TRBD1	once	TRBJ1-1	TGTGCCAGTAGCAAACCGGGACAGGGGGCGAGGAACACTGAAGCTTTCTTT	CASSKPGQGARNTEAFF
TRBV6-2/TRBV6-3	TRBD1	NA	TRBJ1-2	TGTGCCAGCAGTCGGGACAGGTCTCTCTATGGCTACACCTTC	CASSRDRSLYGYTF
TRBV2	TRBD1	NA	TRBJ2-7	TGTGCCAGCAGCAGGGGACAGGGGGCCAACGAGCAGTACTTC	CASSRGQGANEQYF
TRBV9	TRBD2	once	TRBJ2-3	TGTGCCAGCAGCGAGGGACTAGCGGGGTACACAGATACGCAGTATTTT	CASSEGLAGYTDTQYF
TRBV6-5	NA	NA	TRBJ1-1	TGTGCCAGCAGGGCACAGGTTTTGGTTGCCACTGAAGCTTTCTTT	CASRAQVLVATEAFF
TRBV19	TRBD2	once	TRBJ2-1	TGTGCCAGTAGTATCGGATCCACTAGCGGGTACAATGAGCAGTTCTTC	CASSIGSTSGYNEQFF
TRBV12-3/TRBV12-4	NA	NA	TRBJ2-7	TGTGCCAGCAGTGCGGATTCCTACGAGCAGTACTTC	CASSADSYEQYF
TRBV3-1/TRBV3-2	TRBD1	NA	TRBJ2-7	TGTGCCAGCAGCCAAGAAGACCGGGACAGGGGTCTTGAGCAGTACTTC	CASSQEDRDRGLEQYF
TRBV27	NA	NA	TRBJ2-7	TGTGCCAGTGGGTTAGCGGCCTCCTACGAGCAGTACTTC	CASGLAASYEQYF
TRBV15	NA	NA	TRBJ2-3	TGTGCCACCAGCAGCATCATCGGGGTTAGCACAGATACGCAGTATTTT	CATSSIIGVSTDTQYF
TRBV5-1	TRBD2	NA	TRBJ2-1	TGCGCCAGCAGCTTGGGGACTAGCGGGGGGGCCCCCATGTACAATGAGCAGTTCTTC	CASSLGTSGGAPMYNEQFF
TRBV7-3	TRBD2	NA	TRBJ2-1	TGTGCCAGCAGCTCCAGGACTAGCCCCAGCTCCTACAATGAGCAGTTCTTC	CASSSRTSPSSYNEQFF
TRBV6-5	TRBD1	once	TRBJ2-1	TGTGCCAGCAGTTCCGACAGGGTTGAGCAGTTCTTC	CASSSDRVEQFF
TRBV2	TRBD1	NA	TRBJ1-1	TGTGCCAGCAGCTCGACAGGGGTTACTGAAGCTTTCTTT	CASSSTGVTEAFF
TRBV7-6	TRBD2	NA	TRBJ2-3	TGTGCCAGCAGCCCCCTGGGACTACTAAGCACAGATACGCAGTATTTT	CASSPLGLLSTDTQYF
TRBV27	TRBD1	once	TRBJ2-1	TGTGCCAGCAGTCTGACAGGGGAGCTGGACAATGAGCAGTTCTTC	CASSLTGELDNEQFF
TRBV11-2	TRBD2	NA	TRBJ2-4	TGTGCCAGCAGCTTAGTCGGACTAGCGGGAAACATTCAGTACTTC	CASSLVGLAGNIQYF
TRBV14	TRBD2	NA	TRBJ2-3	TGTGCCAGCAGCCAAGATTGGTACCTAGCGGGAGCCGGGGATACGCAGTATTTT	CASSQDWYLAGAGDTQYF
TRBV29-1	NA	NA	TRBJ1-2	TGCAGCGTTGGGACGGGAGGCTACACCTTC	CSVGTGGYTF
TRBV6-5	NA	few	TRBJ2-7	TGTGCCAGCGTTCGCGGTTACGAGCAGTACTTC	CASVRGYEQYF
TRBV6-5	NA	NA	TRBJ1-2	TGTGCCAGCAGTTCCCAGGGTATGGGTGGCTACACCTTC	CASSSQGMGGYTF
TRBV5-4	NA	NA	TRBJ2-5	TGTGCCAGCAGCTTGGGGGGCCCTCGGGAGGAGACCCAGTACTTC	CASSLGGPREETQYF
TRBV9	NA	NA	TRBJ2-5	TGTGCCAGCAGTATAGTCCCGATCGCAGAGACCCAGTACTTC	CASSIVPIAETQYF
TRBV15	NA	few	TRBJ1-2	TGTGCCACCAGCGGGCCACAGGGAGCATCTAGGGGCTACACCTTC	CATSGPQGASRGYTF
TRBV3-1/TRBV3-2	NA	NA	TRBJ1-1	TGTGCCAGCAGAAGAGGTAGTAACACTGAAGCTTTCTTT	CASRRGSNTEAFF
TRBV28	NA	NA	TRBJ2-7	TGTGCCAGCAGTGATCCGGACAGCTACGAGCAGTACTTC	CASSDPDSYEQYF
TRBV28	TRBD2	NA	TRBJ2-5	TGTGCCAGCAGCCCTAGCGGGGGACAAGAGACCCAGTACTTC	CASSPSGGQETQYF
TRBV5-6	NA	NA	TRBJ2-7	TGTGCCAGCAGCTTTTTTAGGGACACCGCCTACGAGCAGTACTTC	CASSFFRDTAYEQYF